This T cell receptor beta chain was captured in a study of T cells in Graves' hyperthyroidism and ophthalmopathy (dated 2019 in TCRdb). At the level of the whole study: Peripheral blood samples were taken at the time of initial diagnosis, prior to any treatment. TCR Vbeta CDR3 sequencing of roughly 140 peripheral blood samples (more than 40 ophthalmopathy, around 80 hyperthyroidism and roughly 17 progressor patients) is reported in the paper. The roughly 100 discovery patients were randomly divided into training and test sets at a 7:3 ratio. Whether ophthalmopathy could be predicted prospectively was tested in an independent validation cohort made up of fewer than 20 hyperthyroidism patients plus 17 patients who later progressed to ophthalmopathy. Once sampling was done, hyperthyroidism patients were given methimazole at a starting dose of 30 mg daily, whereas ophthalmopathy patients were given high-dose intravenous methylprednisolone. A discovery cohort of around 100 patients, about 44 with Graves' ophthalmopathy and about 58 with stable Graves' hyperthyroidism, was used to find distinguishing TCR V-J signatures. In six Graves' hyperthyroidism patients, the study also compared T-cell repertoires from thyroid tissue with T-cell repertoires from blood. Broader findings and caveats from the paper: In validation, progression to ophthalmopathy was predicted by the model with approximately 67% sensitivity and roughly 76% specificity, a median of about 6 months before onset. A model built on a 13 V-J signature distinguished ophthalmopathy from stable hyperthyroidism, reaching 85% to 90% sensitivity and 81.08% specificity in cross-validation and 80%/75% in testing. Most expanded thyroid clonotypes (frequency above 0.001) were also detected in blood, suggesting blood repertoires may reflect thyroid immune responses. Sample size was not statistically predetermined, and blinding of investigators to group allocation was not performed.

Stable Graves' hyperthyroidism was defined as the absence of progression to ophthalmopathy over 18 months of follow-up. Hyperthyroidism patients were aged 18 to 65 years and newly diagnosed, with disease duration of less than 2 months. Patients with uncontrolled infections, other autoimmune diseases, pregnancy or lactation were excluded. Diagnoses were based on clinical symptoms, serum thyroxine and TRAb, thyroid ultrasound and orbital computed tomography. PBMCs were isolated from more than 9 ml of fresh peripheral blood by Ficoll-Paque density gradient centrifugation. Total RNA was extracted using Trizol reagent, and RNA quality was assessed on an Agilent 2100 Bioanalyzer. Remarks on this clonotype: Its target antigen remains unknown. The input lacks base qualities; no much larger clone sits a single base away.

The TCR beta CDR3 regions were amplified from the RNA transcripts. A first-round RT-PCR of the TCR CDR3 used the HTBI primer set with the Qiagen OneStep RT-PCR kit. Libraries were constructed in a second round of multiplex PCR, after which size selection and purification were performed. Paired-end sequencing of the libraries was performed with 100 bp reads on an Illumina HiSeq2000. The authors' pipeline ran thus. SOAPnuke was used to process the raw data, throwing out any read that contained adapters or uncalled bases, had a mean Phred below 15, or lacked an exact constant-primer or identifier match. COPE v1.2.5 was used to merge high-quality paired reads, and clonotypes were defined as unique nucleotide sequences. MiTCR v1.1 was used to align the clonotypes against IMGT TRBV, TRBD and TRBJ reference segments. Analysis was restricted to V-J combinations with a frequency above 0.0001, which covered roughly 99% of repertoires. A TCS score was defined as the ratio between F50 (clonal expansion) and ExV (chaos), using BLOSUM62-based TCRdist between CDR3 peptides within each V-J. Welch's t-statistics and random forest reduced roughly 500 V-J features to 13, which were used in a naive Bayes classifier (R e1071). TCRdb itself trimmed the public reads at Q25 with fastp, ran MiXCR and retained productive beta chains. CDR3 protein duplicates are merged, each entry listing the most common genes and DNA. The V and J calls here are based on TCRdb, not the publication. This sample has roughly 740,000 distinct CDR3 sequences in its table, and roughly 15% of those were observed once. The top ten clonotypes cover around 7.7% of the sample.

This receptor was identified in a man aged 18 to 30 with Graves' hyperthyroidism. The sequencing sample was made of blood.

This receptor carries the CDR3 CASSIRVMGDEQYF. The DNA sequence is TGTGCCAGTAGTATAAGGGTCATGGGGGACGAGCAGTACTTC. The rearrangement joined TRBV19 to TRBJ2-7, with a tentative D call of TRBD1 or TRBD2, each matching 5 bases. The CDR3 contains 14 residues, cysteine and phenylalanine counted. Here the CDR3 DNA is all that survives: 42 bases in frame from base 1. V loses 2 bases, J loses 5 bases, and the germline ends lie 13 bases apart. CDR1 and CDR2, per the germline V gene (reference sequence), are LNHDA and SQIVND. The full variable domain, completed from the reference TRBV19 and TRBJ2-7 proteins outside the CDR3, reads DGGITQSPKYLFRKEGQNVTLSCEQNLNHDAMYWYRQDPGQGLRLIYYSQIVNDFQKGDIAEGYSVSREKKESFPLTVTSAQKNPTAFYLCASSIRVMGDEQYFGPGTRLTVT.